This is a list of T cell receptor beta chains from one sample in a study of T-cell memory formation after mild COVID-19. Each CDR3 protein is one row after TCRdb ran MiXCR on the 5' RACE reads. The sample holds a few hundred thousand distinct CDR3 sequences; around 16% are singletons and the top ten take roughly 20%. The sequenced sample was PBMCs or a T cell subset sorted from them (not recorded which). The receptors originated from a young man who had mild COVID-19 (a few samples of this study predate the infection). Cell type and time point are not known. CDR3s include the opening cysteine and the closing phenylalanine or tryptophan. A D gene is named only where the DNA matches it firmly. Size is stated for part of the rows, as once, few or many counts, or as a class when the clone is expanded.

J gene | V gene | clone size | D gene | CDR3 DNA | CDR3 protein
TRBJ2-7 | TRBV12-3/TRBV12-4 | many | . | TGTGCCAGCAGTTTAACGGTGTCCGAGCAGTACTTC | CASSLTVSEQYF
TRBJ1-2 | TRBV2 | few | . | TGTGCCAGCAGGGGGGACAAACCCTATGGCTACACCTTC | CASRGDKPYGYTF
TRBJ2-5 | TRBV24-1 | few | . | TGTGCCACCAGTGATTCGGGACTTATGGAGACCCAGTACTTC | CATSDSGLMETQYF
TRBJ1-5 | TRBV4-3 | few | TRBD1 | TGCGCCAGCAGCCAGGGACAGGGGGAACAGCCCCAGCATTTT | CASSQGQGEQPQHF
TRBJ2-2 | TRBV29-1 | . | TRBD1 | TGCAGCGTTGAAGATCGAAAGGACAGGGGGCTAAACACCGGGGAGCTGTTTTTT | CSVEDRKDRGLNTGELFF
TRBJ2-1 | TRBV4-1 | . | TRBD2 | TGCGCCAGCAGCCAACTGACTAGCGGGGGACCGTACAATGAGCAGTTCTTC | CASSQLTSGGPYNEQFF
TRBJ1-1 | TRBV12-3/TRBV12-4 | . | TRBD1 | TGTGCCAGCAGCCGGGACAGGGGTACGGCGAACACTGAAGCTTTCTTT | CASSRDRGTANTEAFF
TRBJ1-1 | TRBV6-5 | few | . | TGTGCCAGCAGCCTCGGGGCAGCCACACTCAAGTCTCTACGAGCTGGGTCGAACACTGAAGCTTTCTTT | CASSLGAATLKSLRAGSNTEAFF
TRBJ1-5 | TRBV6-1 | few | TRBD1 | TGTGCCAGCACCTCCGGGACAGGGCCCTATAGCAATCAGCCCCAGCATTTT | CASTSGTGPYSNQPQHF
TRBJ2-7 | TRBV3-1 | . | . | TGTGCCAGCAGCCAAGAATCGGAGTTCGGGGGCGAGCAGTACTTC | CASSQESEFGGEQYF
TRBJ1-5 | TRBV3-1 | few | TRBD1 | TGTGCCAGCAGCAGGGGACAGGGGGCCGGAAATCAGCCCCAGCATTTT | CASSRGQGAGNQPQHF
TRBJ2-3 | TRBV7-6 | large | TRBD1 | TGTGCCAGCAGCTTAGAAGGGGACAGGGGTTCAGATACGCAGTATTTT | CASSLEGDRGSDTQYF
TRBJ2-7 | TRBV5-4 | many | . | TGTGCCAGCAGCAAATCCTACGAGCAGTACTTC | CASSKSYEQYF
TRBJ2-5 | TRBV7-2 | once | TRBD1 | TGTGCCAGCAGTTCGGACAGGGGCGGAGCCCAGTACTTC | CASSSDRGGAQYF
TRBJ1-6 | TRBV5-1 | . | TRBD1 | TGCGCCAGCAGCTTGGGGACAGGCGATTATAATTCACCCCTCCACTTT | CASSLGTGDYNSPLHF
TRBJ2-2 | TRBV2 | few | . | TGTGCCAGCAGTGCCACAGCGAACACCGGGGAGCTGTTTTTT | CASSATANTGELFF
TRBJ2-4 | TRBV20-1 | . | . | TGCAGTGCTAGAAGAGGGCCCCTCGCCAAAAACATTCAGTACTTC | CSARRGPLAKNIQYF
TRBJ2-7 | TRBV4-3 | few | TRBD2 | TGCGCCAGCAGCCAAGTCTCCAGCGGGGGCGAGCAGTACTTC | CASSQVSSGGEQYF
TRBJ1-5 | TRBV12-3/TRBV12-4 | few | . | TGTGCCAGCAGTTTATGGGGGGGCGGTCAGCCCCAGCATTTT | CASSLWGGGQPQHF
TRBJ1-4 | TRBV14 | . | TRBD1 | TGTGCCAGCAGCGGCAGAGACAGGGGAGGAGGTGAAAAACTGTTTTTT | CASSGRDRGGGEKLFF
TRBJ2-7 | TRBV5-1 | . | . | TGCGCCAGCACAATTGCGGAGGGCTTCCACGAGCAGTACTTC | CASTIAEGFHEQYF
TRBJ1-2 | TRBV12-3/TRBV12-4 | few | . | TGTGCCAGCAGTCCTGTTACAGGGCGCTATGGCTACACCTTC | CASSPVTGRYGYTF
TRBJ2-1 | TRBV4-1 | few | TRBD1 | TGCGCCAGCAGCCAAGACCGCCCGGGACAGGGGGTCGATGAGCAGTTCTTC | CASSQDRPGQGVDEQFF
TRBJ1-4 | TRBV2 | many | . | TGTGCCAGCAGTGAGGGCTCTAGCGAAAAACTGTTTTTT | CASSEGSSEKLFF
TRBJ1-1 | TRBV6-4 | few | . | TGTGCCAGCAGTTCGACCCCGGGCAACACTGAAGCTTTCTTT | CASSSTPGNTEAFF
TRBJ1-1 | TRBV3-1 | . | TRBD1 | TGTGCCAGCGGAAAAGGGACAGAGAACACTGAAGCTTTCTTT | CASGKGTENTEAFF
TRBJ2-5 | TRBV7-3 | few | . | TGTGCCAGCAGCCGAGGCTCTCCTGGGGAGACCCAGTACTTC | CASSRGSPGETQYF
TRBJ2-3 | TRBV5-1 | . | . | TGCGCCAGCATATCCGGGGGCAGGGAAGGTGATACGCAGTATTTT | CASISGGREGDTQYF
TRBJ2-1 | TRBV3-1 | few | . | TGTGCCAGCAGCCAAAGGCCTGTTGGGGGCAATGAGCAGTTCTTC | CASSQRPVGGNEQFF
TRBJ2-5 | TRBV19 | . | . | TGTGCCAGTAGTATCGGGGCTGAGACCCAGTACTTC | CASSIGAETQYF
TRBJ2-3 | TRBV12-3/TRBV12-4 | many | . | TGTGCCAGCGAGTTATACGCGGGGTCAGATACGCAGTATTTT | CASELYAGSDTQYF
TRBJ2-7 | TRBV5-1 | few | . | TGCGCCAGCAGCTTGGTAGCTCGGGACCCCCCGGACGAGCAGTACTTC | CASSLVARDPPDEQYF
TRBJ2-1 | TRBV4-3 | . | . | TGCGCCAGCAGCCAAGGGGGATGGTACCCCAATGAGCAGTTCTTC | CASSQGGWYPNEQFF
TRBJ2-4 | TRBV10-2 | . | . | TGCGCCAGCAGTGAGTCGAGTGGGGGGTGGAACATTCAGTACTTC | CASSESSGGWNIQYF
TRBJ2-3 | TRBV11-2 | once | . | TGTGCCAGCAGCGGGATCGGGCTGGGGGGAGATACGCAGTATTTT | CASSGIGLGGDTQYF
TRBJ2-2 | TRBV18 | . | . | TGTGCCAGCTCACCACCCGACAGAGCCTCGAACACCGGGGAGCTGTTTTTT | CASSPPDRASNTGELFF